What follows is one T cell receptor beta chain and its context. TCRdb's copy holds only in-frame clones and misses some; the assay was immunoSEQ multiplex PCR. The table shows tens of thousands of clones, with 70% to 90% occurring only once. The CDR3 is made up of 12 amino acids. Germline-derived CDR1 and CDR2 are SEHNR and FQNEAQ (reference sequence). V was shortened by 5 bases and J by 6 bases, with 7 bases between the two germline ends. The sample comes from a study of control samples from healthy donors and cancer patients. The rearrangement uses TRBV7-9 and TRBJ1-4; D not certain. The TCR comes from a woman between 50 and 59 years old in good health. The sequencing input was blood. CDR3 in amino acids: CASSLTHEKLFF. The CDR3 DNA is TGTGCCAGCAGCCTTACACATGAAAAACTGTTTTTT.